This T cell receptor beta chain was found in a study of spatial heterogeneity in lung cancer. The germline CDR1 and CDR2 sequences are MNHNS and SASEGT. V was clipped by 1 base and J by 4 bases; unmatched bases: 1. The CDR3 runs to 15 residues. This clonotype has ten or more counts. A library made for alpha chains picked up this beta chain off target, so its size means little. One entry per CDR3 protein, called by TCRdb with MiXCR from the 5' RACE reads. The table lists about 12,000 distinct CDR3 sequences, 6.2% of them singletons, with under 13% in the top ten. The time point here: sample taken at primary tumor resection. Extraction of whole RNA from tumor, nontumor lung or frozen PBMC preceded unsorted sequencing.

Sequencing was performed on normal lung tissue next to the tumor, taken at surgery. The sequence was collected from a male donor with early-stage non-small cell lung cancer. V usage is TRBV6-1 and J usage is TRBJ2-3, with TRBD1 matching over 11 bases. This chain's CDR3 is CASSEGTGGADTQYF. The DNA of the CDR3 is TGTGCCAGCAGTGAAGGGACAGGGGGCGCAGATACGCAGTATTTT.